This T cell receptor beta chain was sequenced in a study of CD8 T cells in Susac syndrome. V lost 5 bases to trimming and J lost 3 bases, with 11 bases between them. Per germline, CDR1 MNHEY and CDR2 SMNVEV (reference sequence). The CDR3 loop spans 13 amino acids. General observations from the study: The study's TCR sequencing and HLA analysis covered a relatively small number of individuals, and the study acknowledged this.

An input of roughly 0.5 to 1 ug of RNA was subjected to reverse transcription using random hexamers. The CDR3 of TCR beta was amplified by immunoSEQ multiplex PCR across 54 Vbeta and 13 Jbeta. TCRdb recomputed calls from the immunoSEQ multiplex PCR reads with MiXCR, one row per CDR3 protein. The sample contains around 190,000 distinct CDR3 sequences, 85% to 95% of which appear only once. This clonotype occurred once. No antigen is known for it. The specimen was CD4+ T cells from PBMCs. This receptor was identified in a human donor in good health. V and J are TRBV27 and TRBJ2-7; the D is unclear. CDR3 region: CASSPQADYEQYF. The DNA of the CDR3 is TGTGCCAGCAGTCCGCAGGCCGACTACGAGCAGTACTTC.